This TCR beta chain was captured in a study of CD4 T cells in relation to SARS-CoV-2 and coronaviruses. The V end lost 6 bases, the J end lost 0 bases, and 15 bases lay between the germline ends. The germline V gene has CDR1 PRHDT and CDR2 FYEKMQ (reference sequence). The CDR3 spans 16 residues. Concerning this clone: Its cognate antigen is unknown.

Sequenced by immunoSEQ multiplex PCR; TCRdb stores in-frame clones only, minus some. The sample yields tens of thousands of clones, more than 60% seen once. Unexposed donor CD4+ T cells date from about 2011-2019, before the COVID-19 pandemic. Isolation of CD4+ T cells took place after approximately 10 days in culture. Unexposed-donor CD4+ T cells were probed with SARS-CoV-2 S/N and four cold-coronavirus spikes, cells permitting. Half the medium was replaced with IL-2 medium on days 3 and 7. Material: CD4+ T cells from PBMCs, cultured in vitro. This TCR came from a human donor in good health. This chain joins TRBV13 and TRBJ1-3; tentatively, D is TRBD1 (5 bases). CDR3 in amino acids: CASRYLTEDSGNTIYF. CDR3 nucleotides: TGTGCCAGCAGATATCTGACAGAAGACTCTGGAAACACCATATATTTT. The entire variable domain, with the rest obtained from reference TRBV13 and TRBJ1-3, is as follows: AAGVIQSPRHLIKEKRETATLKCYPIPRHDTVYWYQQGPGQDPQFLISFYEKMQSDKGSIPDRFSAQQFSDYHSELNMSSLELGDSALYFCASRYLTEDSGNTIYFGEGSWLTVV.